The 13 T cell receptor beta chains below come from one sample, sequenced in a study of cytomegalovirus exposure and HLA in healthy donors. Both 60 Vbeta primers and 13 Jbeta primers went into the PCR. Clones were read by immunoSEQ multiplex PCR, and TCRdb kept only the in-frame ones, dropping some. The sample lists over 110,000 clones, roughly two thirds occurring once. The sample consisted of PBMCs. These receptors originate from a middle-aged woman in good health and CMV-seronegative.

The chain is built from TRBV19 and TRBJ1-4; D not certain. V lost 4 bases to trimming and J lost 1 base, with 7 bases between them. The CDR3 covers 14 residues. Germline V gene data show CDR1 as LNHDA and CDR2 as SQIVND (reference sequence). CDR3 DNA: TGTGCCAGTAGTAACCTGAGAACTAATGAAAAACTGTTTTTT. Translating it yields CASSNLRTNEKLFF.

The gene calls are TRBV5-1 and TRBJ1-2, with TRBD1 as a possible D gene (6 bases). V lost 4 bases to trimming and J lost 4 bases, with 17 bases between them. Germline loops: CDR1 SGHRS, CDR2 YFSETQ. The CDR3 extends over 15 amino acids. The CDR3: CASSPNREITYGYTF. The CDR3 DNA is TGCGCCAGCAGCCCCAACAGGGAAATTACCTATGGCTACACCTTC.

CDR3: CASSPRTATFNEQFF. The CDR3 nucleotides read TGTGCCAGCAGCCCTCGGACAGCGACCTTCAATGAGCAGTTCTTC. The J gene is TRBJ2-1, the V gene TRBV7-3, with a possible D match to TRBD1 (6 bases). The CDR3 sequence is 15 residues long. Trimming took off 5 bases at V and 6 bases at J, with 17 bases between the two ends. Germline loops: CDR1 SGHTA, CDR2 FQGTGA.

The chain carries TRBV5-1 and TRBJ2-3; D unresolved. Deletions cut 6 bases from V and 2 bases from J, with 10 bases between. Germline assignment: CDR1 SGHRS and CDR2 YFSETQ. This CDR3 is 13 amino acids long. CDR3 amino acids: CASIGHHTDTQYF. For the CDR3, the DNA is TGCGCCAGCATTGGGCACCACACAGATACGCAGTATTTT. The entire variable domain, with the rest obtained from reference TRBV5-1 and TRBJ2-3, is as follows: KAGVTQTPRYLIKTRGQQVTLSCSPISGHRSVSWYQQTPGQGLQFLFEYFSETQRNKGNFPGRFSGRQFSNSRSEMNVSTLELGDSALYLCASIGHHTDTQYFGPGTRLTVL.

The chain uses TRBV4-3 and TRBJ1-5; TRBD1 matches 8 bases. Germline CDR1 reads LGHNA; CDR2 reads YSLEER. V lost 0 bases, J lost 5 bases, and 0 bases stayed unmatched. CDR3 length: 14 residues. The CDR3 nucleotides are TGCGCCAGCAGCCAAGACAGGGGGCATCAGCCCCAGCATTTT. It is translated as CASSQDRGHQPQHF.

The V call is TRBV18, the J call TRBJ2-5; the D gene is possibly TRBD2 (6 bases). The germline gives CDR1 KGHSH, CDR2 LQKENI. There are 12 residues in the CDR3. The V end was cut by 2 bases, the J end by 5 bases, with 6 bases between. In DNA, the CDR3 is TGTGCCAGCTCACCAGGGGGGGAGACCCAGTACTTC. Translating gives CASSPGGETQYF.

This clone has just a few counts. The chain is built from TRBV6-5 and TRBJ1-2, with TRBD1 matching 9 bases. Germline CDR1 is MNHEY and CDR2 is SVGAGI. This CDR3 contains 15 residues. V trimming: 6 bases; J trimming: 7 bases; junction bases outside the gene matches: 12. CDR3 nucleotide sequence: TGTGCCAGCAGCCTTAAGGGACAGGGAATTCGTGGCTACACCTTC. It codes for CASSLKGQGIRGYTF.

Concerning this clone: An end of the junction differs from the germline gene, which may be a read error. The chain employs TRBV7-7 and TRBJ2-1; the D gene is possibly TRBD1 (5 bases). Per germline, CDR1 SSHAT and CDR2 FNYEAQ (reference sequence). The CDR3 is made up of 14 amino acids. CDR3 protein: CASSLDSLGNEQFF. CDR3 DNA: TGTGCTAGCAGCTTAGACAGCTTAGGCAATGAGCAGTTCTTC.

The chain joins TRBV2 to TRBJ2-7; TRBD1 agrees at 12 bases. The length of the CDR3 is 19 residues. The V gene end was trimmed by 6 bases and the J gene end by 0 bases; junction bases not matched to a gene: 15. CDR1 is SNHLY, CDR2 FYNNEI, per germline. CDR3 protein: CASRDNTRGTGGISYEQYV. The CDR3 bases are TGTGCCAGCAGGGATAACACACGAGGGACAGGGGGCATCTCCTACGAGCAGTACGTC.

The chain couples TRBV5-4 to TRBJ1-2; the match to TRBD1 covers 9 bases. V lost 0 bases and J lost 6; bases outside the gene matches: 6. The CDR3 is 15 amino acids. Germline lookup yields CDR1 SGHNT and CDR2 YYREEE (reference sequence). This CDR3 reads CASSLDYRGRDGYTF. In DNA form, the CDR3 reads TGTGCCAGCAGCTTGGATTACAGGGGGCGAGATGGCTACACCTTC.

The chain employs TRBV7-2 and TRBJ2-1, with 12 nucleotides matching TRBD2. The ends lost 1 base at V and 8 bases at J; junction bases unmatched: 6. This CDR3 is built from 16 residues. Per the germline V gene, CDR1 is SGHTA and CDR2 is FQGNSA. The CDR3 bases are TGTGCCAGCAGCTTAGGTCTAGCGGGGGGGCTCGATGAGCAGTTCTTC. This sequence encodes CASSLGLAGGLDEQFF.

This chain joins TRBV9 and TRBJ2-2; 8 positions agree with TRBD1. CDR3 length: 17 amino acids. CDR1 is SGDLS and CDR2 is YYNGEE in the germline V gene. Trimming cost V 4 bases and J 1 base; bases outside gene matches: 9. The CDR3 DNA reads TGTGCCAGCAGCTTTCATCCGGGACAGGAGAACACCGGGGAGCTGTTTTTT. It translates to CASSFHPGQENTGELFF.

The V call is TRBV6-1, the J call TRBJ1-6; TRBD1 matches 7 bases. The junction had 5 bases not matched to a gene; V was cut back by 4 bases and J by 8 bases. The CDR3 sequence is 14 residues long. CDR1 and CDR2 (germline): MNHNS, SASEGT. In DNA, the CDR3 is TGTGCCAGCAGTGTGACAGGGACAGATTCACCCCTCCACTTT. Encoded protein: CASSVTGTDSPLHF.